These T cell receptor beta chains were read from a single sample in a study of blood T cell repertoires in COVID-19. Clones were read by immunoSEQ multiplex PCR, and TCRdb kept only the in-frame ones, dropping some. The sample has approximately 160,000 clones, 75% to 90% seen once. Source material: peripheral blood. The receptors shown here come from a human donor in a cohort sampled during active COVID-19. Each CDR3 is given with its conserved first and last residue. D genes are given only for firm matches. Clone size is shown for a subset of rows, as once, few, many or a class of expanded clone.

j_call: TRBJ1-1; v_call: TRBV30; clone_size: -; d_call: TRBD1; cdr3_aa: CAWGTGLNTEAFF; cdr3_nt: TGTGCCTGGGGGACAGGGCTGAACACTGAAGCTTTCTTT
j_call: TRBJ1-2; v_call: TRBV11-2; clone_size: few; d_call: -; cdr3_aa: CATRFDRSWDYGYTF; cdr3_nt: TGTGCGACTCGCTTCGACAGATCATGGGACTATGGCTACACCTTC
j_call: TRBJ1-5; v_call: TRBV28; clone_size: -; d_call: TRBD1; cdr3_aa: CASSLWAGGGQPQHF; cdr3_nt: TGTGCCAGCAGTTTATGGGCAGGGGGAGGTCAGCCCCAGCATTTT
j_call: TRBJ1-2; v_call: TRBV27; clone_size: few; d_call: -; cdr3_aa: CASSLLYRPFGYTF; cdr3_nt: TGTGCCAGCAGTTTATTATACAGGCCCTTCGGCTACACCTTC
j_call: TRBJ2-2; v_call: TRBV6-5; clone_size: -; d_call: TRBD2; cdr3_aa: CASTSLAANTGELFF; cdr3_nt: TGTGCCAGCACCTCACTAGCGGCGAACACCGGGGAGCTGTTTTTT
j_call: TRBJ1-1; v_call: TRBV19; clone_size: -; d_call: -; cdr3_aa: CASSVQQGHNTEAFF; cdr3_nt: TGTGCCAGTAGTGTACAACAGGGACATAACACTGAAGCTTTCTTT
j_call: TRBJ1-5; v_call: TRBV7-2; clone_size: -; d_call: -; cdr3_aa: CASSFWGRQSNQPQHF; cdr3_nt: TGTGCCAGCAGCTTCTGGGGAAGACAGAGCAATCAGCCCCAGCATTTT
j_call: TRBJ1-6; v_call: TRBV6-1; clone_size: -; d_call: -; cdr3_aa: CASSESSGSPLHF; cdr3_nt: TGTGCCAGCAGTGAGAGTTCGGGTTCACCCCTCCACTTT
j_call: TRBJ2-1; v_call: TRBV10-2; clone_size: -; d_call: TRBD2; cdr3_aa: CASRTGGPLTYNEQFF; cdr3_nt: TGCGCCAGCAGAACGGGGGGGCCGTTGACCTACAATGAGCAGTTCTTC
j_call: TRBJ1-5; v_call: TRBV11-3; clone_size: -; d_call: TRBD1; cdr3_aa: CASSLGDREIYSNQPQHF; cdr3_nt: TGTGCCAGCAGCTTAGGCGACAGGGAAATCTATAGCAATCAGCCCCAGCATTTT
j_call: TRBJ1-1; v_call: TRBV18; clone_size: -; d_call: TRBD1; cdr3_aa: CASSRDRGYDTEAFF; cdr3_nt: TGTGCCAGCTCGAGAGACAGGGGATACGACACTGAAGCTTTCTTT
j_call: TRBJ1-2; v_call: TRBV5-1; clone_size: -; d_call: TRBD1; cdr3_aa: CASSPGTVIGYGYTF; cdr3_nt: TGCGCCAGCAGCCCCGGGACAGTGATTGGCTATGGCTACACCTTC
j_call: TRBJ2-7; v_call: TRBV10-3; clone_size: -; d_call: -; cdr3_aa: CAITLGGEQYF; cdr3_nt: TGTGCCATCACGTTGGGGGGCGAGCAGTACTTC
j_call: TRBJ2-5; v_call: TRBV7-9; clone_size: -; d_call: -; cdr3_aa: CASSSDTNQETQYF; cdr3_nt: TGTGCCAGCAGCTCGGACACCAACCAAGAGACCCAGTACTTC
j_call: TRBJ2-7; v_call: TRBV10-3; clone_size: few; d_call: TRBD1; cdr3_aa: CAISPGQGTDEQYF; cdr3_nt: TGTGCCATCAGCCCCGGACAGGGGACGGACGAGCAGTACTTC
j_call: TRBJ1-5; v_call: TRBV19; clone_size: -; d_call: TRBD1; cdr3_aa: CASSLQGASQPQHF; cdr3_nt: TGTGCCAGTAGTCTCCAGGGGGCAAGTCAGCCCCAGCATTTT
j_call: TRBJ1-2; v_call: TRBV27; clone_size: once; d_call: TRBD1; cdr3_aa: CASSPWTGGMGYGYTF; cdr3_nt: TGTGCCAGCAGTCCGTGGACAGGGGGCATGGGCTATGGCTACACCTTC
j_call: TRBJ1-6; v_call: TRBV6-6; clone_size: -; d_call: -; cdr3_aa: CASSPPGSYNSPLHF; cdr3_nt: TGTGCCAGCAGTCCACCCGGCTCCTATAATTCACCCCTCCACTTT
j_call: TRBJ1-6; v_call: TRBV7-6; clone_size: -; d_call: -; cdr3_aa: CASSLEGQNSPLHF; cdr3_nt: TGTGCCAGCAGCTTAGAAGGACAGAATTCACCCCTCCACTTT
j_call: TRBJ2-2; v_call: TRBV27; clone_size: -; d_call: -; cdr3_aa: CASSLSRVGELFF; cdr3_nt: TGTGCCAGCAGTTTATCGAGAGTCGGGGAGCTGTTTTTT
j_call: TRBJ2-5; v_call: TRBV2; clone_size: -; d_call: TRBD1; cdr3_aa: CASSTTGTASRAQYF; cdr3_nt: TGTGCCAGCAGTACAACCGGGACAGCGAGTCGGGCCCAGTACTTC
j_call: TRBJ1-1; v_call: TRBV5-1; clone_size: -; d_call: -; cdr3_aa: CASKRGSSTEAFF; cdr3_nt: TGCGCCAGTAAGAGGGGGAGTAGCACTGAAGCTTTCTTT
j_call: TRBJ2-7; v_call: TRBV6-1; clone_size: -; d_call: TRBD2; cdr3_aa: CASSEREGYEQYF; cdr3_nt: TGTGCCAGCAGTGAGAGGGAGGGATACGAGCAGTACTTC
j_call: TRBJ1-1; v_call: TRBV21-1; clone_size: -; d_call: -; cdr3_aa: CASSPPPYRNTEAFF; cdr3_nt: TGTGCCAGCAGCCCTCCTCCCTACAGGAACACTGAAGCTTTCTTT
j_call: TRBJ2-5; v_call: TRBV7-9; clone_size: many; d_call: -; cdr3_aa: CASSAFMRAVQETQYF; cdr3_nt: TGTGCCAGCAGCGCCTTTATGCGGGCCGTTCAAGAGACCCAGTACTTC
j_call: TRBJ1-4; v_call: TRBV2; clone_size: -; d_call: -; cdr3_aa: CASKRREQGNEKLFF; cdr3_nt: TGTGCCAGCAAGAGACGTGAACAGGGTAATGAAAAACTGTTTTTT
j_call: TRBJ2-1; v_call: TRBV7-3; clone_size: once; d_call: -; cdr3_aa: CASSSGGYNEQFF; cdr3_nt: TGTGCCAGCAGCTCCGGCGGGTACAATGAGCAGTTCTTC
j_call: TRBJ2-2; v_call: TRBV18; clone_size: -; d_call: TRBD1; cdr3_aa: CASSPPHPGTGVTGELFF; cdr3_nt: TGTGCCAGCTCACCCCCCCACCCCGGGACAGGGGTCACCGGGGAGCTGTTTTTT
j_call: TRBJ2-2; v_call: TRBV10-2; clone_size: -; d_call: -; cdr3_aa: CASTGWTANTGELFF; cdr3_nt: TGCGCCAGCACCGGATGGACTGCTAACACCGGGGAGCTGTTTTTT
j_call: TRBJ2-3; v_call: TRBV5-1; clone_size: -; d_call: -; cdr3_aa: CASSLGGSPTDTQYF; cdr3_nt: TGCGCCAGCAGCTTGGGAGGTTCCCCTACAGATACGCAGTATTTT
j_call: TRBJ2-5; v_call: TRBV24-1; clone_size: -; d_call: -; cdr3_aa: CATKIGETQYF; cdr3_nt: TGTGCCACCAAGATCGGGGAGACCCAGTACTTC
j_call: TRBJ1-1; v_call: TRBV29-1; clone_size: -; d_call: -; cdr3_aa: CSGAVSLNTEAFF; cdr3_nt: TGCAGCGGGGCAGTTTCCCTAAACACTGAAGCTTTCTTT
j_call: TRBJ2-2; v_call: TRBV5-1; clone_size: many; d_call: -; cdr3_aa: CASSLIGQTTGELFF; cdr3_nt: TGCGCCAGCAGCTTGATTGGACAGACAACCGGGGAGCTGTTTTTT
j_call: TRBJ2-1; v_call: TRBV7-2; clone_size: -; d_call: TRBD2; cdr3_aa: CASSLEAGGNEQFF; cdr3_nt: TGTGCCAGCAGCTTAGAGGCGGGGGGCAATGAGCAGTTCTTC
j_call: TRBJ2-1; v_call: TRBV9; clone_size: -; d_call: -; cdr3_aa: CASSVGQSNEQFF; cdr3_nt: TGTGCCAGCAGCGTAGGGCAGTCCAATGAGCAGTTCTTC
j_call: TRBJ2-6; v_call: TRBV7-2; clone_size: -; d_call: TRBD1; cdr3_aa: CASSLAGQQSSGANVLTF; cdr3_nt: TGTGCCAGCAGCTTAGCGGGACAGCAAAGCTCTGGGGCCAACGTCCTGACTTTC
j_call: TRBJ2-7; v_call: TRBV5-6; clone_size: -; d_call: -; cdr3_aa: CASSYTGEQYF; cdr3_nt: TGTGCCAGCAGCTATACCGGCGAGCAGTACTTC